This T cell receptor (beta chain) was sequenced during a study of cytomegalovirus exposure and HLA in healthy donors. On the study more broadly: It was reported in a later analysis that the 100 to 150 validation repertoires used the same platform as the approximately 670 first-cohort repertoires.

Study-level points and caveats: The authors listed 150 to 200 TCR beta chains as cytomegalovirus-associated.

Libraries were prepared by immunoSEQ multiplex PCR; TCRdb keeps only in-frame clonotypes and omits some of them. Of 210,000 or so clones listed, around nine tenths are singletons. Comment on this clone: Its specificity is not known.

Germline V CDR1 and CDR2: MNHEY, SMNVEV (reference sequence). Trimming at V came to 4 bases and at J to 2 bases, leaving 12 bases not matched to a gene. CDR3 length: 17 amino acids. Input material: PBMCs. V gene TRBV27 combines with J gene TRBJ2-7; TRBD2 matches at 9 bases. This TCR was sampled from a woman between 18 and 29 years old in good health and CMV-seronegative. The CDR3 spells CASSSGSGSPGAYEQYF. Written as DNA, the CDR3 is TGTGCCAGCAGTTCTGGTAGCGGGAGTCCCGGGGCCTACGAGCAGTACTTC.